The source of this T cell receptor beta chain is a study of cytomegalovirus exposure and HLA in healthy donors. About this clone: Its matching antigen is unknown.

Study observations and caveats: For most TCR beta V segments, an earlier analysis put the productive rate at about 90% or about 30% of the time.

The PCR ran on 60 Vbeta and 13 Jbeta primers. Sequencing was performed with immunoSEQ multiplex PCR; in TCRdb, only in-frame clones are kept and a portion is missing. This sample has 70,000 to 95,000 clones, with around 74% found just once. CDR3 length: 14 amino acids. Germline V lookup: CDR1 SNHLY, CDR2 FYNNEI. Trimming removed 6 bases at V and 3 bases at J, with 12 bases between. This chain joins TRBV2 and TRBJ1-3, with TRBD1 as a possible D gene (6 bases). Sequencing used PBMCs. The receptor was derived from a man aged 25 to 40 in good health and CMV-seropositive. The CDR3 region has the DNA TGTGCCAGCAGAACAGGGTCCGGTGGAAACACCATATATTTT. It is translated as CASRTGSGGNTIYF.